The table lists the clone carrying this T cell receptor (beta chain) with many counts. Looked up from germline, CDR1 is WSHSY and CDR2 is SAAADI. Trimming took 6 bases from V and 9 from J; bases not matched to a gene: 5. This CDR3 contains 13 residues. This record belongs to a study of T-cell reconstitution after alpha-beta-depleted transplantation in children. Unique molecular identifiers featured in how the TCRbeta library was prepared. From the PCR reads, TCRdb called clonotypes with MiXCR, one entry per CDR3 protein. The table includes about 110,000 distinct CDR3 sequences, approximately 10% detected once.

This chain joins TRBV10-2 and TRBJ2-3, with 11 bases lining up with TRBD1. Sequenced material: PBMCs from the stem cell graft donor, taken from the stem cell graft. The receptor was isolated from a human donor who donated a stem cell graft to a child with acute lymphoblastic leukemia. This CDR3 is CASRDRGLGTQYF. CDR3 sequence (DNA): TGCGCCAGCAGGGACAGGGGGCTGGGGACGCAGTATTTT.